These 5 T cell receptor beta chains were sequenced from one sample in a study of blood T cell repertoires in COVID-19. Method: immunoSEQ multiplex PCR; TCRdb's copy keeps in-frame clones and lacks some. The profile shows about 230,000 clones, roughly 86% of them singletons. Sequencing was carried out using peripheral blood. All receptors come from a woman aged 60-75 years with acute or convalescent COVID-19.

The CDR3 bases are TGTGCCTGGAATCCGGGACTAGGAGGCAATGAGCAGTTCTTC. It specifies CAWNPGLGGNEQFF. The chain uses TRBV30 and TRBJ2-1; the match to TRBD2 covers 8 bases. V was pared by 4 bases and J by 6 bases, with 8 bases of the junction left unmatched. This CDR3 region has 14 residues. Germline lookup yields CDR1 GTSNPN and CDR2 SVGIG (reference sequence).

V is TRBV29-1 and J is TRBJ1-2; 8 bases agree with TRBD1. Germline CDR1 reads SQVTM; CDR2 reads ANQGSEA. The V and J ends lost 2 bases and 3 bases, in that order; junction bases with no gene match: 11. This CDR3 is 16 amino acids long. CDR3 residues: CSVERSGGARYYGYTF. The CDR3 DNA reads as TGCAGCGTTGAAAGGTCAGGGGGCGCGAGGTACTATGGCTACACCTTC. Looking up the rest from reference TRBV29-1 and TRBJ1-2 gives the full variable domain: SAVISQKPSRDICQRGTSLTIQCQVDSQVTMMFWYRQQPGQSLTLIATANQGSEATYESGFVIDKFPISRPNLTFSTLTVSNMSPEDSSIYLCSVERSGGARYYGYTFGSGTRLTVV.

The gene calls are TRBV7-9 and TRBJ1-6; D is undetermined. Trimming stripped 5 bases from V and 2 bases from J, with 10 bases between. CDR3 length equals 15 residues. Germline CDR1 SEHNR, CDR2 FQNEAQ (reference sequence). The CDR3 loop reads CASSPDGTYNSPLHF. The CDR3 DNA sequence: TGTGCCAGCAGCCCAGACGGGACCTATAATTCACCCCTCCACTTT.

This chain's CDR3 is CASSLPDRGNYGYTF. Written as DNA, the CDR3 is TGTGCCAGCAGCTTGCCCGACAGGGGGAACTATGGCTACACCTTC. The chain links TRBV5-6 to TRBJ1-2, with TRBD1 identical over 9 bases. CDR3 length equals 15 residues. Germline V gene sequence: CDR1 SGHDT, CDR2 YYEEEE. The trim removed 1 base at V and 2 bases at J, leaving 3 bases unmatched.

This rearrangement joins TRBV6-5 to TRBJ1-5; D not certain. The V end was cut by 5 bases, the J end by 4 bases, with 12 bases between. The CDR3 spans 14 residues. The germline V gene encodes CDR1 MNHEY and CDR2 SVGAGI. The CDR3: CASSLPGANQPQHF. In DNA, the CDR3 is TGTGCCAGCAGTCTCCCGGGAGCAAATCAGCCCCAGCATTTT.